These 15 T cell receptor beta chains were all obtained from the same sample, sequenced in a study of shared clonotypes between healthy human individuals. Measured with immunoSEQ multiplex PCR; TCRdb has only the in-frame clones, and not every one. The sample shows some 630,000 clones, less than 80% of them seen only once. The sequenced sample was memory CD4+ T cells sorted from blood. The subset denotes: CD45RA-negative fraction. The receptors originated from a woman aged 30 to 39 in good health.

In its sample, this clone was seen a few times. The chain couples TRBV11-2 to TRBJ1-4, with D hard to call. The CDR3 runs 14 residues. Trimming took 1 base from V and 7 from J, leaving 10 bases between them. Per germline, CDR1 SGHAT and CDR2 FQNNGV. CDR3 residues: CASSLGRLGEKLFF. The CDR3, as DNA: TGTGCCAGCAGCTTAGGACGATTGGGTGAAAAACTGTTTTTT.

This chain uses TRBV27 with TRBJ2-1; 12 bases map to TRBD2. The CDR3 spans 19 residues. The ends lost 6 bases at V and 0 bases at J; junction bases unmatched: 12. The germline V gene encodes CDR1 MNHEY and CDR2 SMNVEV (reference sequence). CDR3 coding DNA: TGTGCCAGCAGCCCCGGGGGACTAGCGGGTTCAAGCTCCTACAATGAGCAGTTCTTC. This translates into CASSPGGLAGSSSYNEQFF.

The rearrangement joins TRBV6-1 to TRBJ1-4; 7 bases are shared with TRBD1. The CDR3 is 16 amino acids. Germline V gives CDR1 MNHNS, CDR2 SASEGT. J lost 8 bases, V lost 2 bases, and 11 bases had no gene match. The CDR3 region has the DNA TGTGCCAGCAGTGAAAAGAGGGACAGCCTTCGGGAAAAACTGTTTTTT. Encoded protein: CASSEKRDSLREKLFF.

This sequence joins TRBV29-1 and TRBJ2-5; possibly TRBD1 for D (6 bases). CDR3 length: 12 residues. CDR1 SQVTM and CDR2 ANQGSEA come from the germline V gene. Trimming left V 7 bases short and J 2 bases short, with 11 bases between. This chain's CDR3 is CSAGQIQETQYF. In DNA, the CDR3 is TGCAGCGCAGGACAGATTCAAGAGACCCAGTACTTC.

V and J are TRBV4-1 and TRBJ2-2; 9 bases align to TRBD2. The CDR3 covers 16 residues. Germline V gives CDR1 MGHRA, CDR2 YSYEKL. Trimming cost V 2 bases and J 6 bases; bases outside gene matches: 7. In DNA, the CDR3 is TGCGCCAGCAGCCAACTAGCGGGATTTCCGGCCGGGGAGCTGTTTTTT. This sequence encodes CASSQLAGFPAGELFF.

This rearrangement joins TRBV4-1 to TRBJ2-3; TRBD2 matches 11 bases. The CDR3 is made up of 17 amino acids. V shed 5 bases, J shed 0 bases, and the junction held 7 bases outside the gene matches. Germline assignment: CDR1 MGHRA and CDR2 YSYEKL. The CDR3 nucleotides are TGCGCCAGCAGCTCCGGGACTAGCGGATTTAGCACAGATACGCAGTATTTT. Amino acid sequence: CASSSGTSGFSTDTQYF.

This clone was picked up one time. J is TRBJ2-3 and V is TRBV5-1, with TRBD1 matching 7 bases. Per germline, CDR1 SGHRS and CDR2 YFSETQ. V lost 1 base, J lost 3 bases, and 5 bases stayed unmatched. CDR3 length: 15 residues. The CDR3, as DNA: TGCGCCAGCAGCTTGAGGGGACAGCAAACAGATACGCAGTATTTT. Its protein product is CASSLRGQQTDTQYF.

A single count supports this clone. The chain is built from TRBV6-1 and TRBJ2-7; D perhaps matches TRBD1 (6 bases). CDR1 is MNHNS, CDR2 SASEGT, per germline. The CDR3 spans 15 residues. V lost 2 bases, J lost 0 bases, and 11 bases lay in between. As DNA, the CDR3 is TGTGCCAGCAGTGAAATTACAGGGACCTCCTACGAGCAGTACTTC. Protein product: CASSEITGTSYEQYF.

With respect to this clone: Other DNA sequences within the sample encode an identical CDR3. The chain joins TRBV11-2 to TRBJ2-7; 8 bases map to TRBD2. V lost 2 bases, J lost 2 bases, and 2 bases stayed unmatched. CDR1 and CDR2 (germline): SGHAT, FQNNGV. This CDR3 contains 14 residues. CDR3: CASSLTSGPYEQYF. The CDR3 coding sequence is TGTGCCAGCAGCTTAACTAGCGGTCCCTACGAGCAGTACTTC.

The V and J genes are TRBV30 and TRBJ2-7; D not resolved. The CDR3 has 9 residues. Germline V CDR1 and CDR2: GTSNPN, SVGIG (reference sequence). Trimming left V 3 bases short and J 4 bases short, with 1 base between. This CDR3 is CAWRYEQYF. CDR3 sequence (DNA): TGTGCCTGGAGGTACGAGCAGTACTTC.

This chain joins TRBV10-2 and TRBJ1-1, with 8 bases aligning to TRBD1. The germline CDR1 and CDR2 sequences are WSHSY and SAAADI. The CDR3 consists of 16 residues. The J segment lost 5 bases and the V segment lost 6 bases, leaving 14 bases of the junction unmatched. The CDR3 DNA sequence: TGCGCCAGCAGCTCGATTCGACAGGGGTCGCGGACTGAAGCTTTCTTT. Encoded protein: CASSSIRQGSRTEAFF.

The CDR3: CAWSVGAGYQDTQYF. The DNA of the CDR3 is TGTGCCTGGAGTGTAGGGGCAGGTTACCAAGATACGCAGTATTTT. The chain links TRBV30 to TRBJ2-3, with D possibly being TRBD1 (5 bases). V shed 0 bases and J shed 5 bases, with 15 bases lying between them. CDR1 GTSNPN and CDR2 SVGIG come from the germline V gene (reference sequence). This CDR3 has 15 residues.

The V call is TRBV7-9, the J call TRBJ2-7, with 7 bases matching TRBD2. CDR1 is SEHNR and CDR2 is FQNEAQ in the germline V gene (reference sequence). The CDR3 has 15 residues. V shed 5 bases and J 5 bases; nucleotides not matched to a gene: 12. The CDR3, as DNA: TGTGCCAGCAGCACCATAGGACTAGACCACCACGAGCAGTACTTC. This translates into CASSTIGLDHHEQYF. The whole variable domain, remainder taken from reference TRBV7-9 and TRBJ2-7, is DTGVSQNPRHKITKRGQNVTFRCDPISEHNRLYWYRQTLGQGPEFLTYFQNEAQLEKSRLLSDRFSAERPKGSFSTLEIQRTEQGDSAMYLCASSTIGLDHHEQYFGPGTRLTVT.

V gene TRBV19 combines with J gene TRBJ1-5; 8 positions match TRBD1. The V gene end was trimmed by 7 bases and the J gene end by 6 bases; junction bases not matched to a gene: 5. Looked up from germline, CDR1 is LNHDA and CDR2 is SQIVND (reference sequence). This CDR3 comprises 13 residues. CDR3 protein: CASTDRGFQPQHF. CDR3 sequence (DNA): TGTGCCAGTACCGACAGGGGTTTTCAGCCCCAGCATTTT.

The chain is built from TRBV4-1 and TRBJ1-1; unclear D gene. The germline CDR1 and CDR2 sequences are MGHRA and YSYEKL. The CDR3 covers 13 residues. With 0 bases removed from V and 1 base from J, the gap between germline ends came to 3 bases. The CDR3: CASSQDWNTEAFF. CDR3 nucleotide sequence: TGCGCCAGCAGCCAAGATTGGAACACTGAAGCTTTCTTT.